This T cell receptor beta chain was identified during a study of response to subunit inactivated influenza vaccine. Germline V gene sequence: CDR1 KGHDR, CDR2 SFDVKD. Trimming at V came to 5 bases and at J to 8 bases, leaving 12 bases not matched to a gene. The CDR3 extends over 16 amino acids. This clonotype was found many times. One entry per CDR3 protein, called by TCRdb with MiXCR from the RT-PCR reads. The table shows about 570,000 distinct CDR3 sequences, with about 10% occurring only once. This sample was shared with a second study, whose subject was T cells expressing NK-cell markers. That work adds: Libraries used 5'RACE template switching adding universal primer site and UMIs. It was sorted CD3+CD56+NKG2C+, CD3+CD56+NKG2C- and CD3+CD56-NKG2C+ T cells that supplied the TCR beta repertoires. Out of eight donors sequenced, seven tested HCMV-seropositive and the remaining one seronegative. A few of the donors also had these clonotypes leading their CD3+CD56-NKG2C+ fraction.

The sequence came from a man aged 45-60 years who received an inactivated influenza vaccine. The sequenced sample was PBMCs from blood, obtained on the day of vaccination. The rearrangement joins TRBV24-1 to TRBJ2-1; TRBD2 aligns across 9 bases. CDR3 loop: CATSGRGGRVAYEQFF. In DNA, the CDR3 is TGTGCCACCAGTGGGAGGGGCGGGAGGGTTGCCTATGAGCAGTTCTTC.